The 31 T cell receptor beta chains below come from one sample, sequenced in a study of cytomegalovirus exposure and HLA in healthy donors. The study ran its PCR with 60 Vbeta and 13 Jbeta primers. The table came from immunoSEQ multiplex PCR; TCRdb's copy has only in-frame clones and leaves some out. Among around 85,000 clones listed, over 60% were seen once. Sample: PBMCs. The receptors were gathered from a male donor in good health and CMV-seronegative.

A note on this clone: The junction and the germline gene differ at one end; a read error may be behind it. The chain couples TRBV5-4 to TRBJ1-2; a possible D gene is TRBD1 (5 bases). Germline CDR1 SGHNT, CDR2 YYREEE (reference sequence). The length of the CDR3 is 14 residues. The CDR3 DNA reads TGTGCCAGCAGCTTGGGCAGGGAGGCCTATGGCTACCCCTTC. It translates to CASSLGREAYGYPF.

The V and J genes are TRBV7-2 and TRBJ2-2, with unresolved D. Trimming cost V 0 bases and J 0 bases, with 5 bases left between them. The CDR3 runs to 15 residues. Germline V gene sequence: CDR1 SGHTA, CDR2 FQGNSA. CDR3 protein: CASSLAGANTGELFF. The CDR3 DNA is TGTGCCAGCAGCTTAGCGGGCGCGAACACCGGGGAGCTGTTTTTT.

This chain uses TRBV2 with TRBJ2-7; 7 bases are a match to TRBD2. The CDR3 runs 14 residues. Trimming took 6 bases from V and 0 from J; bases not matched to a gene: 5. Germline loops: CDR1 SNHLY, CDR2 FYNNEI. The CDR3 here is CASRPRDYSYEQYF. In nucleotides, the CDR3 is TGTGCCAGCAGGCCCAGGGACTACTCCTACGAGCAGTACTTC.

The V gene is TRBV2, the J gene TRBJ1-5; D unclear. Deletions cut 4 bases from V and 0 bases from J, with 10 bases between. CDR3 length: 15 amino acids. Germline CDR1 and CDR2: SNHLY and FYNNEI. This CDR3 is CASSVTPYSNQPQHF. CDR3 nucleotide sequence: TGTGCCAGCAGTGTGACTCCTTATAGCAATCAGCCCCAGCATTTT. The full variable domain, with the rest looked up from reference TRBV2 and TRBJ1-5, is EPEVTQTPSHQVTQMGQEVILRCVPISNHLYFYWYRQILGQKVEFLVSFYNNEISEKSEIFDDQFSVERPDGSNFTLKIRSTKLEDSAMYFCASSVTPYSNQPQHFGDGTRLSIL.

The rearrangement uses TRBV7-2 and TRBJ2-5, with no clear D. Germline values: CDR1 SGHTA, CDR2 FQGNSA. With 3 bases removed from V and 0 bases from J, the gap between germline ends came to 8 bases. CDR3 length: 14 amino acids. The CDR3 region is CASSFSRYQETQYF. CDR3 sequence (DNA): TGTGCCAGCAGCTTCTCGAGGTACCAAGAGACCCAGTACTTC.

The chain is built from TRBV5-1 and TRBJ2-1; a weak D match, TRBD2 (6 bases). This CDR3 is built from 15 residues. Germline V gives CDR1 SGHRS, CDR2 YFSETQ. Trimming pared 5 bases from V and 2 bases from J, leaving 14 bases between. DNA of the CDR3: TGCGCCAGCAGGCCCGGGACTGCGGCCTACAATGAGCAGTTCTTC. The encoded protein is CASRPGTAAYNEQFF.

The chain carries TRBV5-4 and TRBJ2-5; D may be TRBD1 (6 bases). The germline V gene has CDR1 SGHNT and CDR2 YYREEE (reference sequence). The CDR3 loop spans 14 amino acids. V was cut by 3 bases and J by 5 bases, with 14 bases left in between. The CDR3 DNA sequence: TGTGCCAGCAGCTCCCCCCGGACAGATGAGACCCAGTACTTC. This encodes CASSSPRTDETQYF.

V is TRBV5-1 and J is TRBJ1-4; 11 bases fit TRBD1. The V gene end was trimmed by 4 bases and the J gene end by 7 bases; junction bases not matched to a gene: 9. CDR3 size: 16 residues. CDR1 SGHRS and CDR2 YFSETQ come from the germline V gene. The CDR3 is CASSPGQGARVEKLFF. The DNA for the CDR3 is TGCGCCAGCAGCCCTGGACAGGGGGCTAGAGTTGAAAAACTGTTTTTT. Drawing the rest from reference TRBV5-1 and TRBJ1-4, the complete variable domain is KAGVTQTPRYLIKTRGQQVTLSCSPISGHRSVSWYQQTPGQGLQFLFEYFSETQRNKGNFPGRFSGRQFSNSRSEMNVSTLELGDSALYLCASSPGQGARVEKLFFGSGTQLSVL.

The chain joins TRBV5-1 to TRBJ2-7; the D gene is possibly TRBD1 (6 bases). Trimming cost V 3 bases and J 0 bases, with 16 bases left between them. Looked up from germline, CDR1 is SGHRS and CDR2 is YFSETQ. The CDR3 contains 16 residues. The CDR3 loop is CASSSNRDTLSYEQYF. CDR3 bases: TGCGCCAGCAGCTCCAACCGGGACACACTCTCCTACGAGCAGTACTTC.

The V call is TRBV5-7, the J call TRBJ2-2, with a tentative D call TRBD2 (6 bases). TRBV5-7 is an ORF, and what it does is uncertain. Between the trimmed V and J ends, which lost 6 bases and 2 bases, there was a span of 17 bases. The CDR3 loop spans 16 amino acids. The CDR3 nucleotides read TGTGCCAGCAATTTACCCGGGGGTTTTAACACCGGGGAGCTGTTTTTT. This translates into CASNLPGGFNTGELFF.

The CDR3 nucleotides read TGCGCCAGCAGCCCCGGGACAGGTCATTTTGCGGATACGCAGTATTTT. This codes for CASSPGTGHFADTQYF. The chain is built from TRBV5-1 and TRBJ2-3, with TRBD1 matching 8 bases. Germline trimming cut 4 bases from V and 6 bases from J; bases unmatched to any gene: 13. The CDR3 is 16 amino acids. Germline V CDR1 and CDR2: SGHRS, YFSETQ.

The chain recombines TRBV4-1 with TRBJ2-6, with 7 bases that match TRBD2. This CDR3 region has 16 residues. Germline loops: CDR1 MGHRA, CDR2 YSYEKL. The V segment lost 3 bases and the J segment 0 bases; nucleotides outside the gene matches: 2. CDR3 region: CASSQGDYSGANVLTF. As DNA, the CDR3 is TGCGCCAGCAGCCAGGGGGACTACTCTGGGGCCAACGTCCTGACTTTC.

This sequence joins TRBV30 and TRBJ1-5, with 10 bases that match TRBD1. Trimming cost V 1 base and J 3 bases; bases outside gene matches: 6. Germline-derived CDR1 and CDR2 are GTSNPN and SVGIG (reference sequence). The CDR3 is 16 amino acids. The chain's CDR3 is CAWSGWDRGINQPQHF. The CDR3 DNA reads TGTGCCTGGAGTGGTTGGGACAGGGGAATCAATCAGCCCCAGCATTTT.

Only a few counts were recorded for this clone. The chain uses TRBV6-1 and TRBJ2-7; possible D gene TRBD1, 5 bases. The CDR3 sequence is 12 residues long. V lost 5 bases, J lost 3 bases, and 8 bases lay in between. From germline, CDR1 is MNHNS and CDR2 SASEGT. The chain's CDR3 is CASSKDNYEQYF. DNA of the CDR3: TGTGCCAGCAGTAAGGACAACTACGAGCAGTACTTC.

This chain uses TRBV6-5 with TRBJ1-1, with D possibly being TRBD1 (6 bases). In germline, CDR1 is MNHEY, CDR2 SVGAGI. V was pared by 6 bases and J by 7 bases, with 9 bases between. The CDR3 sequence is 11 residues long. CDR3 nucleotides: TGTGCCAGCAGCCAGGGGAGTGAAGCTTTCTTT. Translated: CASSQGSEAFF.

For this clone: The junction differs from germline at one of its ends, possibly a read error. The V call is TRBV28, the J call TRBJ1-2; TRBD1 is a possible D gene (5 bases). This CDR3 region has 16 residues. Germline CDR1 and CDR2: MDHEN and SYDVKM. CDR3 bases: TGTGCCAGCAGTACTCCACGAAGGACACCGCCCCATGGCTACCCCTTC. Protein: CASSTPRRTPPHGYPF.

J is TRBJ1-4 and V is TRBV5-1, with 7 bases that match TRBD1. The germline V gene has CDR1 SGHRS and CDR2 YFSETQ. The J segment lost 3 bases and the V segment lost 7 bases, leaving 0 bases of the junction unmatched. There are 12 residues in the CDR3. DNA for the CDR3: TGCGCCAGCCAGGGGGCTAATGAAAAACTGTTTTTT. Protein product: CASQGANEKLFF.

In regard to this clone: The junction shows a germline mismatch at one end, possibly a read error. The gene calls are TRBV6-5 and TRBJ1-6; perhaps TRBD1 as D (5 bases). The CDR3 consists of 14 residues. Germline CDR1 MNHEY, CDR2 SVGAGI. Here the CDR3 reads CASSYSRGSSPLNF. As DNA, the CDR3 is TGTGCCAGCAGTTACTCCCGGGGGAGCTCACCCCTCAACTTT.

V is TRBV19 and J is TRBJ2-3, with D possibly being TRBD1 (6 bases). V gave up 4 bases and J gave up 2 bases, with 13 bases separating them. The CDR3 is made up of 15 amino acids. Germline loops: CDR1 LNHDA, CDR2 SQIVND (reference sequence). The CDR3 protein is CASSTTGFITDTQYF. The CDR3 DNA sequence: TGTGCCAGTAGTACAACAGGGTTTATCACAGATACGCAGTATTTT.

The chain uses TRBV9 and TRBJ2-3, with D possibly matching TRBD2 (6 bases). This CDR3 is built from 16 residues. Germline-derived CDR1 and CDR2 are SGDLS and YYNGEE. V was trimmed by 0 bases and J by 1 base, leaving 12 bases between them. In DNA, the CDR3 is TGTGCCAGCAGCGTAGGTTGGGGGGACCGCACAGATACGCAGTATTTT. It codes for CASSVGWGDRTDTQYF.

The gene calls are TRBV6-4 and TRBJ2-3; tentatively, D is TRBD1 (5 bases). CDR3 size: 17 residues. CDR1 is MRHNA, CDR2 SNTAGT, per germline. Trimming took off 2 bases at V and 1 base at J, with 16 bases between the two ends. In DNA, the CDR3 is TGTGCCAGCAGTGACCTATCAGGACAAGGTGGCACAGATACGCAGTATTTT. Its translation is CASSDLSGQGGTDTQYF.

The chain couples TRBV9 to TRBJ1-1; 11 bases are shared with TRBD1. CDR1 is SGDLS and CDR2 is YYNGEE in the germline V gene. This CDR3 has 13 residues. J gave up 6 bases and V 4 bases, and 2 bases lay outside the gene matches. The CDR3 coding sequence is TGTGCCAGCAGCTCGGACAGGGGGCCTGAAGCTTTCTTT. Translation: CASSSDRGPEAFF.

The rearrangement links TRBV6-1 to TRBJ1-5; tentative D call: TRBD1 (5 bases). CDR1 is MNHNS, CDR2 SASEGT, per germline. The CDR3 extends over 15 amino acids. The ends were cut back, 2 bases at V and 9 bases at J, with 17 bases in the middle. The CDR3: CASSELGLSGGPQHF. The CDR3 DNA reads as TGTGCCAGCAGTGAACTCGGCCTCTCGGGGGGGCCCCAGCATTTT.

V gene TRBV10-3 combines with J gene TRBJ2-1; D is possibly TRBD2 (6 bases). CDR3 length equals 13 residues. V lost 2 bases and J 10 bases, leaving 12 bases between the germline ends. Germline values: CDR1 ENHRY, CDR2 SYGVKD. Here the CDR3 reads CAISELRDWEQFF. CDR3 in DNA: TGTGCCATCAGTGAGCTCCGGGACTGGGAGCAGTTCTTC.

J is TRBJ2-1 and V is TRBV6-5; TRBD1 aligns across 7 bases. Germline CDR1 MNHEY, CDR2 SVGAGI. This CDR3 spans 15 amino acids. V dropped 6 bases and J dropped 4; count of bases not matched to a gene: 9. The CDR3 here is CASRKDRDRYNEQFF. In DNA, the CDR3 is TGTGCCAGCAGGAAGGACCGGGACAGATACAATGAGCAGTTCTTC.

V and J are TRBV7-2 and TRBJ2-3, with a possible D match to TRBD2 (6 bases). CDR1 and CDR2 (germline): SGHTA, FQGNSA. There are 16 residues in the CDR3. V was pared by 6 bases and J by 1 base, with 17 bases between. The CDR3 coding sequence is TGTGCCAGCAGTCACGGGAGCCGATGGGGCACAGATACGCAGTATTTT. This gives the protein CASSHGSRWGTDTQYF.

The chain has TRBV28 and TRBJ2-7, with a tentative D call TRBD2 (6 bases). V was trimmed by 6 bases and J by 2 bases, leaving 17 bases between them. The CDR3 length is 15 residues. CDR1 is MDHEN, CDR2 SYDVKM, per germline. The CDR3 reads CASSRSGTPPYEQYF. Here the CDR3 DNA reads TGTGCCAGCAGCCGATCCGGGACTCCACCCTACGAGCAGTACTTC.

The chain couples TRBV2 to TRBJ2-3, with 11 bases aligning to TRBD1. The junction had 7 bases not matched to a gene; V was cut back by 5 bases and J by 0 bases. The CDR3 runs 17 residues. Germline CDR1 SNHLY, CDR2 FYNNEI. The CDR3 protein is CASSYPGQGVSTDTQYF. The CDR3 region has the DNA TGTGCCAGCAGTTACCCGGGACAGGGGGTAAGCACAGATACGCAGTATTTT. Full variable domain (rest looked up from reference TRBV2 and TRBJ2-3): EPEVTQTPSHQVTQMGQEVILRCVPISNHLYFYWYRQILGQKVEFLVSFYNNEISEKSEIFDDQFSVERPDGSNFTLKIRSTKLEDSAMYFCASSYPGQGVSTDTQYFGPGTRLTVL.

Only one count was recorded for this clone. V and J are TRBV6-1 and TRBJ2-2; 8 nucleotides agree with TRBD1. V trimming: 1 base; J trimming: 8 bases; junction bases outside the gene matches: 12. The CDR3 is 17 amino acids. Germline-derived CDR1 and CDR2 are MNHNS and SASEGT. The CDR3 spells CASSEVWQGAVSGELFF. The CDR3, as DNA: TGTGCCAGCAGTGAAGTTTGGCAGGGGGCTGTATCTGGGGAGCTGTTTTTT.

This clone was detected only a few times. An end of the junction does not agree with germline; a read error may underlie this. CDR3 residues: CASSLARGSGSNSPLNF. CDR3 nucleotide sequence: TGCGCCAGCAGCTTGGCTCGGGGGTCCGGTTCGAATTCACCCCTCAACTTT. This chain connects TRBV5-1 to TRBJ1-6; weak D call: TRBD1 (5 bases). CDR1 is SGHRS and CDR2 is YFSETQ in the germline V gene. This CDR3 has 17 amino acids.

The gene calls are TRBV6-5 and TRBJ2-5, with D possibly matching TRBD1 (6 bases). The CDR3 spans 14 residues. Germline lookup yields CDR1 MNHEY and CDR2 SVGAGI. The germline V and J ends were trimmed by 8 bases and 3 bases, with 16 bases remaining between them. CDR3 bases: TGTGCCAGCCGGGACACAACCGAGGAAGAGACCCAGTACTTC. This gives the protein CASRDTTEEETQYF.